This TCR beta chain was sequenced in a study of T cells in Graves' hyperthyroidism and ophthalmopathy. Looked up from germline, CDR1 is LGHNA and CDR2 is YNFKEQ. This CDR3 has 17 amino acids. With 3 bases clipped from V and 6 bases from J, the junction kept 8 bases outside the gene matches. Amplification of TCR beta CDR3 regions was performed using RNA transcripts as template. HTBI primers were the set used in a first-round RT-PCR of the TCR CDR3. MiXCR, applied by TCRdb to the multiplex PCR reads, yields one record per CDR3 protein. The sample has a few hundred thousand distinct CDR3 sequences, 15% seen once. The study left out patients who had uncontrolled infection, other autoimmune disease, pregnancy or lactation.

The sequencing sample was made of blood. This clonotype was sampled from a young woman with Graves' hyperthyroidism. The chain is built from TRBV4-2 and TRBJ2-4; 13 bases agree with TRBD2. The CDR3 DNA reads TGTGCCAGCAGCCAGCAACTAGCGGGAGGGCCTGGAAACATTCAGTACTTC. The encoded protein is CASSQQLAGGPGNIQYF.